These 13 T cell receptor beta chains were sequenced from one sample in a study of T cells in Graves' hyperthyroidism and ophthalmopathy. TCR beta CDR3 regions were amplified from RNA transcripts. HTBI primers drove first-round RT-PCR of the TCR CDR3. TCRdb re-derived calls from the multiplex PCR reads in MiXCR, one entry per CDR3 protein. The sample lists approximately 400,000 distinct CDR3 sequences; roughly 14% were seen once. Specimen: blood. The source of these receptors is a woman aged 18 to 35 with Graves' hyperthyroidism that later progressed to Graves' ophthalmopathy.

This chain connects TRBV5-8 to TRBJ1-2; no clear D gene. Per the germline V gene, CDR1 is SGHTS and CDR2 is YDEGEE. This CDR3 has 14 amino acids. V lost 2 bases, J lost 7 bases, and 15 bases lay in between. The CDR3 coding sequence is TGTGCCAGCAGCTTCGGGAAGATCTTCCGTGGCTACACCTTC. Translated: CASSFGKIFRGYTF.

The chain is built from TRBV19 and TRBJ2-1, with 7 nucleotides matching TRBD1. Germline values: CDR1 LNHDA, CDR2 SQIVND (reference sequence). V lost 6 bases, J lost 7 bases, and 6 bases stayed unmatched. This CDR3 region has 13 residues. The CDR3 loop reads CASSRQGWNEQFF. The CDR3 DNA reads as TGTGCCAGTAGCCGACAGGGATGGAATGAGCAGTTCTTC.

In its sample, this clonotype was seen a few times. This chain links TRBV20-1 with TRBJ1-2; D ambiguous. The V end was cut by 8 bases, the J end by 2 bases, with 15 bases between. Looked up from germline, CDR1 is DFQATT and CDR2 is SNEGSKA (reference sequence). The CDR3 has 13 amino acids. The CDR3 spells CSSGVQANYGYTF. The CDR3 DNA is TGCAGTTCGGGTGTGCAGGCAAACTATGGCTACACCTTC.

About this clonotype: A single base separates this from a much larger clone, so it may be a read error. V gene TRBV7-9 combines with J gene TRBJ2-1, with 10 bases matching TRBD2. Germline V lookup: CDR1 SEHNR, CDR2 FQNEAQ (reference sequence). The length of the CDR3 is 17 residues. V lost 1 base, J lost 7 bases, and 10 bases stayed unmatched. The CDR3 sequence: CASSLGTSGGLRNEQFF. The CDR3, as DNA: TGTGCCAGCAGCTTAGGGACTAGCGGAGGTTTGAGGAATGAGCAGTTCTTC.

The rearrangement uses TRBV7-9 and TRBJ1-1, with 8 nucleotides matching TRBD1. J gave up 5 bases and V 4 bases, and 18 bases lay outside the gene matches. Germline V CDR1 and CDR2: SEHNR, FQNEAQ (reference sequence). The CDR3 covers 18 residues. As DNA, the CDR3 is TGTGCCAGCAGCTATTCTCCCTCAGGGGGCAGGGTGCTGACTGAAGCTTTCTTT. This codes for CASSYSPSGGRVLTEAFF.

Concerning this clonotype itself: A junction boundary mismatches the germline segment, possibly from a read error. The chain recombines TRBV6-9 with TRBJ2-3; 7 bases align to TRBD2. The CDR3 sequence is 14 residues long. CDR1 and CDR2 (germline): MNHGY, SVAAGI. The CDR3 DNA reads as TGTGCCGGCAGCTACGGGGCTAGCGGAGATACGCAGTATTTT. Translated, it gives CAGSYGASGDTQYF.

The rearrangement links TRBV20-1 to TRBJ2-5, with D possibly being TRBD1 (6 bases). The V gene's germline CDR1 is DFQATT and CDR2 SNEGSKA (reference sequence). V lost 3 bases and J lost 2, with 10 bases in between. This CDR3 spans 13 amino acids. The CDR3 spells CSARGQLQETQYF. The CDR3 coding sequence is TGCAGTGCTAGGGGACAACTACAAGAGACCCAGTACTTC.

Ten or more counts support this clonotype. The J gene is TRBJ2-7, the V gene TRBV6-1; D is perhaps TRBD2 (6 bases). Germline V gene data show CDR1 as MNHNS and CDR2 as SASEGT. The CDR3 runs to 16 residues. Between the trimmed V and J ends, which lost 8 bases and 0 bases, there was a span of 20 bases. The chain's CDR3 is CASQGGLIFRSYEQYF. CDR3 coding DNA: TGTGCCAGCCAAGGAGGGTTAATCTTCCGCTCCTACGAGCAGTACTTC.

This clonotype was picked up many times. This chain connects TRBV20-1 to TRBJ2-7; TRBD1 matches at 10 bases. The ends lost 7 bases at V and 4 bases at J; junction bases unmatched: 13. The CDR3 is 15 amino acids. The V gene's germline CDR1 is DFQATT and CDR2 SNEGSKA (reference sequence). The CDR3 sequence: CSGSLGDRGAYEQYF. The CDR3 nucleotides read TGCAGTGGTAGCCTCGGGGACAGGGGAGCTTACGAGCAGTACTTC.

This chain connects TRBV3-2 to TRBJ2-7; the table's D call of TRBD1 was not tested on the DNA. TRBV3-2 is a documented pseudogene. The CDR3 extends over 13 amino acids. The CDR3 loop is CASSLAGESEQYF. The CDR3 nucleotides are TGTGCCAGCAGCCTCGCAGGGGAGAGCGAGCAGTACTTC.

This clonotype has at least ten counts. The rearrangement joins TRBV20-1 to TRBJ2-7; 8 bases line up with TRBD2. The CDR3 has 14 residues. Looked up from germline, CDR1 is DFQATT and CDR2 is SNEGSKA (reference sequence). V shed 3 bases and J 0 bases; nucleotides not matched to a gene: 4. The CDR3 protein is CSARERESSYEQYF. The CDR3, as DNA: TGCAGTGCTAGGGAGCGGGAGTCCTCCTACGAGCAGTACTTC.

With regard to this clonotype: Since a much larger clone is just one base distant, this may be a read error. The gene calls are TRBV2 and TRBJ2-3, with 10 bases aligning to TRBD2. The CDR3 is 19 amino acids. The germline gives CDR1 SNHLY, CDR2 FYNNEI. Trimming at V came to 5 bases and at J to 0 bases, leaving 14 bases not matched to a gene. Here the CDR3 reads CASSRASGSGFPSTDTQYF. The CDR3 nucleotides are TGTGCCAGCAGTCGGGCTAGCGGGAGTGGATTCCCAAGCACAGATACGCAGTATTTT.

J is TRBJ2-6 and V is TRBV3-2; the D call in the table, TRBD1, was not verified against the DNA. TRBV3-2 is classified as a pseudogene. The CDR3 has 17 amino acids. As DNA, the CDR3 is TGTGCCAGCAGCCAAGATCAACGGGACCCTTGGAGAAAGGTCCTGACTTTC. Translation: CASSQDQRDPWRKVLTF.